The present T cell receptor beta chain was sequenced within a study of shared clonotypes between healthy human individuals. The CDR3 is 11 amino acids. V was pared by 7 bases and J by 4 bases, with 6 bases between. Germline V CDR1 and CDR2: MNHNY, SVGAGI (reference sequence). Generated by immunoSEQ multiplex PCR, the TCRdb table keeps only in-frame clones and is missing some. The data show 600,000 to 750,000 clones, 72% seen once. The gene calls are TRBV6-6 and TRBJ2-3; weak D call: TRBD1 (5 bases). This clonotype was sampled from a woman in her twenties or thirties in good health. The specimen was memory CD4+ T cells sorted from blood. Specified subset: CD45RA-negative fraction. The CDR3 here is CASMTADTQYF. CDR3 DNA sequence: TGTGCCAGCATGACAGCAGATACGCAGTATTTT.